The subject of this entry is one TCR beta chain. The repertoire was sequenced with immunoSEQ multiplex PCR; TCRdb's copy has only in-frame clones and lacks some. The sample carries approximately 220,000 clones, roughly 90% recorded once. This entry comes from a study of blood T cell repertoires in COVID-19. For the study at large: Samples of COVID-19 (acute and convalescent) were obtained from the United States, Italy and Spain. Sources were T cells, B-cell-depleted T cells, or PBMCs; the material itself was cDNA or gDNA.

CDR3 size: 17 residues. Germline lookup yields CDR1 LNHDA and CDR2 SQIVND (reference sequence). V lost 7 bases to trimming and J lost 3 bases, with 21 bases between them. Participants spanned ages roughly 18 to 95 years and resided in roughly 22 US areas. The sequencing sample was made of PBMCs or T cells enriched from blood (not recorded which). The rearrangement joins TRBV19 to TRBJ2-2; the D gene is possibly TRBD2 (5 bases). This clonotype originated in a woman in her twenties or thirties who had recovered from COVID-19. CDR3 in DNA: TGTGCCAGTACCTTACGGGGTCTGGGGATGGACACCGGGGAGCTGTTTTTT. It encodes CASTLRGLGMDTGELFF.